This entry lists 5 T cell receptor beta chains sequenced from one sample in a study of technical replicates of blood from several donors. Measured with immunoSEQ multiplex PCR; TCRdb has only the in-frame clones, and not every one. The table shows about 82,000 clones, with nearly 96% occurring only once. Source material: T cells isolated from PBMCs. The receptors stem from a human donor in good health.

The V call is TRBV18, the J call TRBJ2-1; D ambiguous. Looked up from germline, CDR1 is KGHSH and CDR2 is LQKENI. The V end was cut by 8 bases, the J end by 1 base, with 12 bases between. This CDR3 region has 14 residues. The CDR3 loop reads CASRAGGSYNEQFF. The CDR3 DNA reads TGTGCCAGCCGAGCAGGTGGATCCTACAATGAGCAGTTCTTC.

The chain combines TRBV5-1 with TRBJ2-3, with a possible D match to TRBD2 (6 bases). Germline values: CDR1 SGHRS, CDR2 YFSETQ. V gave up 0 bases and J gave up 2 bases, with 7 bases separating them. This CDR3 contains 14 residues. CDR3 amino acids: CASSLVDYTDTQYF. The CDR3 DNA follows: TGCGCCAGCAGCTTGGTGGACTACACAGATACGCAGTATTTT.

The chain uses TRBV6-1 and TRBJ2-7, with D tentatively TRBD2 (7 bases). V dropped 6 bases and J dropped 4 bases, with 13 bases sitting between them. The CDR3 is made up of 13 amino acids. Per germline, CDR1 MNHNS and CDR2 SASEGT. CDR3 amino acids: CASRRGGNYEQYF. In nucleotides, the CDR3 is TGTGCCAGCAGAAGGGGGGGGAATTACGAGCAGTACTTC.

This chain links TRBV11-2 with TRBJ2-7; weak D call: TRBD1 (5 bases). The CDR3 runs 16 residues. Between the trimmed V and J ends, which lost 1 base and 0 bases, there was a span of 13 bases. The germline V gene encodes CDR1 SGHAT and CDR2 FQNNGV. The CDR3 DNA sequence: TGTGCCAGCAGCTTAGGCCGAGACAGTTTCTCCTACGAGCAGTACTTC. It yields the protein CASSLGRDSFSYEQYF.

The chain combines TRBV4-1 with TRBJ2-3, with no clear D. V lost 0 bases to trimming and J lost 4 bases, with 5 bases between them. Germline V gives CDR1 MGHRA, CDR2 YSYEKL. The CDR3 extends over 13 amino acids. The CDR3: CASSQDYSDTQYF. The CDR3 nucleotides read TGCGCCAGCAGCCAAGATTATTCAGATACGCAGTATTTT.